This entry lists 26 T cell receptor beta chains sequenced from one sample in a study of T cells in tumors after PD-1 blockade. Clones were sequenced by immunoSEQ multiplex PCR, and TCRdb holds only the in-frame ones, with some missing. This sample carries 40,000 to 55,000 clones, 75% to 85% of them seen once, and the ten largest clones take 15% to 20%. This sample comprised PBMCs, obtained before anti-PD-1 treatment. The receptor source for this set is a human donor with basal cell carcinoma.

The chain is built from TRBV19 and TRBJ1-6, with 9 nucleotides matching TRBD1. Germline trimming cut 6 bases from V and 9 bases from J; bases unmatched to any gene: 15. Germline V gene lookup returns CDR1 LNHDA and CDR2 SQIVND (reference sequence). The CDR3 is made up of 17 amino acids. CDR3 in amino acids: CASSSTAGTGRISPLHF. Written as DNA, the CDR3 is TGTGCCAGTAGCTCAACGGCCGGGACAGGGCGTATTTCACCCCTCCACTTT.

This chain uses TRBV30 with TRBJ2-7; D gene unclear. Trimming cost V 4 bases and J 1 base, with 14 bases left between them. The CDR3 runs 14 residues. Per the germline V gene, CDR1 is GTSNPN and CDR2 is SVGIG (reference sequence). CDR3 protein: CAWIPGSSSYEQYF. In nucleotides, the CDR3 is TGTGCCTGGATCCCCGGAAGCTCTTCCTACGAGCAGTACTTC.

The chain's CDR3 is CASSLGWVWGSSYNEQFF. DNA of the CDR3: TGTGCCAGCAGCTTGGGGTGGGTTTGGGGGAGCTCCTACAATGAGCAGTTCTTC. The rearrangement links TRBV5-6 to TRBJ2-1; D could derive from TRBD1 or TRBD2 (5 bases each). The ends were cut back, 0 bases at V and 0 bases at J, with 16 bases in the middle. This CDR3 comprises 18 residues. Per germline, CDR1 SGHDT and CDR2 YYEEEE.

This clone was recorded a few times. The V call is TRBV5-1, the J call TRBJ2-1; TRBD1 agrees at 7 bases. The CDR3 consists of 14 residues. CDR1 and CDR2 from the germline V gene are SGHRS and YFSETQ. V was clipped by 4 bases and J by 9 bases; unmatched bases: 10. The CDR3 protein is CASSPGTAIREQFF. DNA for the CDR3: TGCGCCAGCAGCCCCGGGACAGCCATCCGTGAGCAGTTCTTC.

J is TRBJ2-1 and V is TRBV28; TRBD2 matches at 11 bases. Trimming cost V 5 bases and J 5 bases; bases outside gene matches: 5. The CDR3 consists of 15 residues. CDR1 is MDHEN, CDR2 SYDVKM, per germline. The CDR3 spells CASSTLAGADNEQFF. CDR3 DNA sequence: TGTGCCAGCAGTACACTAGCGGGGGCCGACAATGAGCAGTTCTTC.

V usage is TRBV5-1 and J usage is TRBJ2-7, with D unclear. Trimming pared 3 bases from V and 1 base from J, leaving 2 bases between. CDR1 is SGHRS, CDR2 YFSETQ, per germline. This CDR3 spans 11 amino acids. CDR3 sequence: CASSSSYEQYF. For the CDR3, the DNA is TGCGCCAGCAGCTCGTCCTACGAGCAGTACTTC.

The chain recombines TRBV3-1 (or the pseudogene TRBV3-2) with TRBJ2-7, with unresolved D. The CDR3 runs 12 residues. Germline V gene lookup returns CDR1 LGHDT and CDR2 YNNKEL (reference sequence). The V end lost 1 base, the J end lost 4 bases, and 5 bases lay between the germline ends. CDR3 region: CASSQVQYEQYF. The CDR3 nucleotides are TGTGCCAGCAGCCAAGTACAGTACGAGCAGTACTTC.

This clone has more than one count but fewer than ten. The chain uses TRBV9 and TRBJ2-7; D unclear. With 3 bases removed from V and 0 bases from J, the gap between germline ends came to 10 bases. The CDR3 length is 14 residues. The germline CDR1 and CDR2 sequences are SGDLS and YYNGEE. The CDR3 DNA sequence: TGTGCCAGCAGCGGACGGCTCAGCTCCTACGAGCAGTACTTC. Protein product: CASSGRLSSYEQYF.

The chain has TRBV28 and TRBJ1-1; D gene unclear. The V end lost 4 bases, the J end lost 9 bases, and 6 bases lay between the germline ends. The CDR3 runs 10 residues. Germline assignment: CDR1 MDHEN and CDR2 SYDVKM. CDR3 sequence (DNA): TGTGCCAGCAGTTACACCCAAGCTTTCTTT. Encoded protein: CASSYTQAFF.

V is TRBV5-1 and J is TRBJ2-3; a possible D gene is TRBD2 (6 bases). V lost 4 bases and J 0 bases, leaving 15 bases between the germline ends. The length of the CDR3 is 16 residues. Germline V CDR1 and CDR2: SGHRS, YFSETQ. CDR3 in amino acids: CASSPMLGGSTDTQYF. The DNA for the CDR3 is TGCGCCAGCAGCCCCATGTTGGGGGGAAGCACAGATACGCAGTATTTT.

This sequence joins TRBV5-6 and TRBJ2-7, with 7 bases fitting TRBD1. The ends lost 4 bases at V and 2 bases at J; junction bases unmatched: 9. Germline V CDR1 and CDR2: SGHDT, YYEEEE. The CDR3 sequence is 15 residues long. CDR3 in amino acids: CASSDRQGIPYEQYF. CDR3 coding DNA: TGTGCCAGCAGCGATCGACAGGGAATACCCTACGAGCAGTACTTC.

The V gene is TRBV9, the J gene TRBJ1-5, with D unclear. Germline loops: CDR1 SGDLS, CDR2 YYNGEE. CDR3 length equals 16 residues. V was pared by 4 bases and J by 0 bases, with 14 bases between. The CDR3 protein is CASSPGGSNSNQPQHF. CDR3 nucleotides: TGTGCCAGCAGCCCTGGAGGTTCAAATAGCAATCAGCCCCAGCATTTT.

The chain's CDR3 is CATSRDREREKLFF. For the CDR3, the DNA is TGTGCCACCAGCAGAGACAGAGAAAGGGAAAAACTGTTTTTT. This chain uses TRBV15 with TRBJ1-4; D is ambiguous. This CDR3 is 14 amino acids long. The V gene's germline CDR1 is LNHNV and CDR2 YYDKDF (reference sequence). V was trimmed by 0 bases and J by 8 bases, leaving 10 bases between them. The full variable domain, in which reference TRBV15 and TRBJ1-4 provide the parts outside the CDR3, is DAMVIQNPRYQVTQFGKPVTLSCSQTLNHNVMYWYQQKSSQAPKLLFHYYDKDFNNEADTPDNFQSRRPNTSFCFLDIRSPGLGDTAMYLCATSRDREREKLFFGSGTQLSVL.

Of note for this clone: Other DNA sequences from this sample encode an identical CDR3 as well. The chain carries TRBV18 and TRBJ1-5; TRBD1 matches at 8 bases. The CDR3 spans 15 residues. Germline CDR1 KGHSH, CDR2 LQKENI. Trimming removed 2 bases from V and 2 bases from J; junction bases left unmatched: 2. CDR3 protein: CASSPDRGGNQPQHF. The CDR3 DNA sequence: TGTGCCAGCTCACCAGACAGGGGAGGCAATCAGCCCCAGCATTTT.

The chain joins TRBV15 to TRBJ2-1; the D is unclear. The germline CDR1 and CDR2 sequences are LNHNV and YYDKDF (reference sequence). V was shortened by 0 bases and J by 6 bases, with 12 bases between the two germline ends. This CDR3 has 15 residues. The CDR3: CATSREHLGPNEQFF. The CDR3 bases are TGTGCCACCAGCAGAGAACATCTGGGTCCCAATGAGCAGTTCTTC.

The rearrangement uses TRBV19 and TRBJ2-1; D ambiguous. There are 11 residues in the CDR3. V was shortened by 6 bases and J by 9 bases, with 9 bases between the two germline ends. Looked up from germline, CDR1 is LNHDA and CDR2 is SQIVND (reference sequence). The CDR3 DNA reads as TGTGCCAGTAGCGAATGGAGTGAGCAGTTCTTC. This encodes CASSEWSEQFF.

This clone was detected a few times. The chain has TRBV5-4 and TRBJ2-7; 7 bases line up with TRBD2. Trimming at V came to 0 bases and at J to 2 bases, leaving 2 bases not matched to a gene. The germline gives CDR1 SGHNT, CDR2 YYREEE (reference sequence). The length of the CDR3 is 14 residues. DNA of the CDR3: TGTGCCAGCAGCTTGGGCGGGAGTACCTACGAGCAGTACTTC. Its protein product is CASSLGGSTYEQYF.

This clone turned up a few times. V gene TRBV4-1 combines with J gene TRBJ2-7, with D unclear. V lost 1 base, J lost 1 base, and 8 bases lay in between. CDR3 length: 14 residues. Germline CDR1 MGHRA, CDR2 YSYEKL. The CDR3 sequence is CASSQGFRSYEQYF. CDR3 DNA sequence: TGCGCCAGCAGCCAAGGTTTCAGGTCCTACGAGCAGTACTTC.

The chain links TRBV21-1 to TRBJ2-3; the table's D call, TRBD2, has no DNA check behind it. TRBV21-1 counts as a pseudogene. There are 16 residues in the CDR3. The CDR3 DNA reads as TGTGCCAGCAGCAAAGTTCAAGCGGGGGAAACAGATACGCAGTATTTT. It codes for CASSKVQAGETDTQYF.

The chain carries TRBV6-5 and TRBJ1-1; D is unclear. CDR1 is MNHEY, CDR2 SVGAGI, per germline. This CDR3 has 13 amino acids. V was shortened by 1 base and J by 2 bases, with 5 bases between the two germline ends. The CDR3 is CASSYYGNTEAFF. The CDR3 DNA follows: TGTGCCAGCAGTTACTACGGAAACACTGAAGCTTTCTTT.

This sequence joins TRBV2 and TRBJ2-1, with unresolved D. Trimming took off 0 bases at V and 7 bases at J, with 10 bases between the two ends. Germline V lookup: CDR1 SNHLY, CDR2 FYNNEI. The CDR3 contains 14 residues. As DNA, the CDR3 is TGTGCCAGCAGTGAAGCGACCGGGCGGAATGAGCAGTTCTTC. Its protein is CASSEATGRNEQFF.

The CDR3 protein is CASRPLVGSNQPQHF. CDR3 bases: TGTGCCAGCCGACCCCTAGTAGGGAGCAATCAGCCCCAGCATTTT. This chain joins TRBV19 and TRBJ1-5; no clear D gene. V was pared by 9 bases and J by 1 base, with 16 bases between. CDR3 length: 15 amino acids. Germline CDR1 and CDR2: LNHDA and SQIVND (reference sequence).

In its sample, this clone was seen once. The genes are TRBV13 and TRBJ1-4, with a possible D match to TRBD1 (6 bases). Trimming pared 5 bases from V and 2 bases from J, leaving 15 bases between. The CDR3 is made up of 16 amino acids. Germline V lookup: CDR1 PRHDT, CDR2 FYEKMQ (reference sequence). CDR3: CASSNRVGVTNEKLFF. As DNA, the CDR3 is TGTGCCAGCAGCAACAGGGTAGGGGTGACTAATGAAAAACTGTTTTTT.

The CDR3 loop is CASSGGGTHEQYF. CDR3 DNA sequence: TGTGCCAGCAGTGGCGGCGGTACGCACGAGCAGTACTTC. The chain carries TRBV2 and TRBJ2-7; D gene ambiguous. The CDR3 is made up of 13 amino acids. V lost 4 bases and J lost 5, with 12 bases in between. Germline CDR1 and CDR2: SNHLY and FYNNEI.

CDR3 region: CASSGVRVYEQFF. The CDR3, as DNA: TGTGCCAGCAGTGGTGTACGGGTCTATGAGCAGTTCTTC. The chain combines TRBV25-1 with TRBJ2-1; D call uncertain. The CDR3 spans 13 residues. V was trimmed by 4 bases and J by 8 bases, leaving 12 bases between them. Per the germline V gene, CDR1 is MGHDK and CDR2 is SYGVNS.

The V call is TRBV27, the J call TRBJ1-1, with D tentatively TRBD1 (5 bases). This CDR3 spans 15 amino acids. Germline-derived CDR1 and CDR2 are MNHEY and SMNVEV (reference sequence). With 6 bases removed from V and 1 base from J, the gap between germline ends came to 15 bases. The CDR3 loop is CASRSRGIENTEAFF. CDR3 in DNA: TGTGCCAGCAGGTCCCGGGGCATTGAGAACACTGAAGCTTTCTTT.